This TCR beta chain was captured by sequencing in a study of T cell repertoires in cytomegalovirus infection. Overall study context: Researchers turned to recently identified HLA-C-restricted CMV epitopes as well as well-studied HLA-B-restricted ones. Public TCR beta signatures indicated both CMV infection and matching HLA type.

This clonotype was picked up a small number of times. Its antigen is as yet unknown. Study-wide results and limits: HLA-C-restricted CMV clonotypes gave the most frequent clonotype in two of eight donors. Totalled public TCR beta family frequency picked out people who carried CMV plus the relevant HLA.

A single record per CDR3 protein comes from TCRdb applying MiXCR to the reads. The sample shows about 350,000 distinct CDR3 sequences, about 34% of them seen only once. This CDR3 has 14 amino acids. Trimming removed 0 bases from V and 2 bases from J, with 11 bases in between. Germline CDR1 reads DFQATT; CDR2 reads SNEGSKA (reference sequence). Sequenced here: cultured PBMCs, sampled from culture after CMV antigen stimulation. The chain employs TRBV20-1 and TRBJ2-7, with no clear D. This clonotype originated in a human donor in good health (CMV status not recorded). Some clones in this sample may be carry-over from other donors' samples. CDR3 sequence reads: CSARDPSKTYEQYF. The CDR3 coding sequence is TGCAGTGCTAGAGATCCATCCAAAACCTACGAGCAGTACTTC.